This T cell receptor beta chain was recovered during a study of shared clonotypes between healthy human individuals. Study findings and constraints: Against clonotypes common to all four donors, non-shared ones had lower generation probabilities.

Terminally differentiated effector memory CD45RA+ cells were left out of the naive CD8 fraction, which was CD45RO-negative and positively selected for CCR7. The data were produced by immunoSEQ multiplex PCR, yet TCRdb's version contains in-frame clones alone and is incomplete. The sample shows about 2 million clones, about 95% of them seen only once. The CDR3 has 14 amino acids. V shed 4 bases and J shed 4 bases, with 11 bases lying between them. Germline loops: CDR1 MNHEY, CDR2 SVGAGI. This clone was seen a single time. The antigen remains unidentified. Sequencing was done on a sample of naive CD8+ T cells sorted from blood. This clonotype was sampled from a man between 18 and 35 years old in good health. V is TRBV6-5 and J is TRBJ2-1, with D tentatively TRBD2 (5 bases). The CDR3 loop reads CASSFPGRYNEQFF. The DNA of the CDR3 is TGTGCCAGCAGTTTTCCGGGAAGGTACAATGAGCAGTTCTTC.